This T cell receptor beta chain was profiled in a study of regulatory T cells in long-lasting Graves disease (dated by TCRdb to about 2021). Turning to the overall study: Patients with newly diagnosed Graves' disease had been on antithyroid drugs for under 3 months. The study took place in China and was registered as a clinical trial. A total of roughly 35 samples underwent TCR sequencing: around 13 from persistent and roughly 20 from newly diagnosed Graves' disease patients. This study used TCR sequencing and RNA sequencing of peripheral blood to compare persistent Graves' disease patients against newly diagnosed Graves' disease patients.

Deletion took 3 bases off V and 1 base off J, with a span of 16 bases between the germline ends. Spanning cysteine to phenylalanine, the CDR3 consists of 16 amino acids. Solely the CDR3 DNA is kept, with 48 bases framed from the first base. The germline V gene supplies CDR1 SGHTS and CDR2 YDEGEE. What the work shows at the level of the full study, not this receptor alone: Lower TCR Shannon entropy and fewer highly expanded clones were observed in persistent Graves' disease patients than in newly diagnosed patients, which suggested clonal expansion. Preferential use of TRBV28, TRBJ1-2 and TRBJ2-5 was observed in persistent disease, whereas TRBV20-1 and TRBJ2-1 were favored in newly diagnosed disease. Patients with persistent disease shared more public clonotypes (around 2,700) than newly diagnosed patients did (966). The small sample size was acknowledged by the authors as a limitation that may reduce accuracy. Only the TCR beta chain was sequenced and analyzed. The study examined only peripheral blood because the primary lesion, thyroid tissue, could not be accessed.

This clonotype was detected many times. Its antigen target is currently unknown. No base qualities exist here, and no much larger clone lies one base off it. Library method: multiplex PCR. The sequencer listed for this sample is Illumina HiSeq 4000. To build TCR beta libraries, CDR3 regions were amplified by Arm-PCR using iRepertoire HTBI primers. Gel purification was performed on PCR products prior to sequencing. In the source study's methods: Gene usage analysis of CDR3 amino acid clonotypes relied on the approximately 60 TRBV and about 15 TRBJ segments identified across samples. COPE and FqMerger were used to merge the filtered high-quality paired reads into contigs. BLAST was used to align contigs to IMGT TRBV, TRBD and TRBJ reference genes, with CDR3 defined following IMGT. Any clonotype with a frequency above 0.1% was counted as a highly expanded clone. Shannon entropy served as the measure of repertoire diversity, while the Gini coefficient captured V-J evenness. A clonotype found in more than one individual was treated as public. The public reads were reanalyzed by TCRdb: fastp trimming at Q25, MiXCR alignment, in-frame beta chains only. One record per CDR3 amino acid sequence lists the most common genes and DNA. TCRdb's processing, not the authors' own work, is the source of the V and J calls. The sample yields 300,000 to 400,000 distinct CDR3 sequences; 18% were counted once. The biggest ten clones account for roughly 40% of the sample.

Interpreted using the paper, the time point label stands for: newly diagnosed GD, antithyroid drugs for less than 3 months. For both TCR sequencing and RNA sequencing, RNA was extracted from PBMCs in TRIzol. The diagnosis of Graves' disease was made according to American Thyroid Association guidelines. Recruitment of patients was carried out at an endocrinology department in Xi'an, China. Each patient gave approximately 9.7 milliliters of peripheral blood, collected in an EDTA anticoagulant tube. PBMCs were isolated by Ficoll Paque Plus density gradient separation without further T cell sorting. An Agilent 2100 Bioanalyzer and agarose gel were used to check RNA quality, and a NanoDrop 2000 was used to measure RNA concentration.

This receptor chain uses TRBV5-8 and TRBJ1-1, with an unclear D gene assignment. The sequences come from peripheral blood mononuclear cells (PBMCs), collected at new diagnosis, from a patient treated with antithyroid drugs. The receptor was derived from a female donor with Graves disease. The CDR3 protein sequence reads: CASSSLNLLRNTEAFF. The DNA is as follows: TGTGCCAGCAGCTCCCTGAATCTCTTGAGGAACACTGAAGCTTTCTTT.